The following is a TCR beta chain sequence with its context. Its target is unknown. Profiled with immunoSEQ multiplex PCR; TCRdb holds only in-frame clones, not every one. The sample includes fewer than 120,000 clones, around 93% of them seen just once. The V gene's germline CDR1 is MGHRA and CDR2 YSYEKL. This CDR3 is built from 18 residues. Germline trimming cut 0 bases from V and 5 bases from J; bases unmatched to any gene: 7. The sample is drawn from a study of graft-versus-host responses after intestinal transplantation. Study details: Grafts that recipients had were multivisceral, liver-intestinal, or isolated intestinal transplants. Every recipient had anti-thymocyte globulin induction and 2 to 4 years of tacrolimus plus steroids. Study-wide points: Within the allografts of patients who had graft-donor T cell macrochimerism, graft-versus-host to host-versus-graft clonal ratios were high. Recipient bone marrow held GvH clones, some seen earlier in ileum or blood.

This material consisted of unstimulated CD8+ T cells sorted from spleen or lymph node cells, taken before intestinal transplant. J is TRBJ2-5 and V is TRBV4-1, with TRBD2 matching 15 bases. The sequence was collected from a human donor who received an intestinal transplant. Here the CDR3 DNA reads TGCGCCAGCAGCCAAGATAGGGCCGGGACTAGCGGGAGGGAGACCCAGTACTTC. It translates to CASSQDRAGTSGRETQYF.